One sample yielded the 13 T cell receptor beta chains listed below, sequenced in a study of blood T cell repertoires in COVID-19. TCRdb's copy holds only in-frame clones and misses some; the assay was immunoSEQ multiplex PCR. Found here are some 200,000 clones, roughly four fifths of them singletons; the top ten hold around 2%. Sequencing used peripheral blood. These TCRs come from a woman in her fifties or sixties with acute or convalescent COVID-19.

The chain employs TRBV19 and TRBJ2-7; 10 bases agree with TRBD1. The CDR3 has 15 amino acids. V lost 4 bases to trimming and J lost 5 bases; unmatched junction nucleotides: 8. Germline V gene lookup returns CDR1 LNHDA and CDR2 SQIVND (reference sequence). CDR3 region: CASSTGTGVVHEQYF. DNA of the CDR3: TGTGCCAGTAGTACCGGGACAGGGGTAGTCCACGAGCAGTACTTC.

The CDR3 protein is CASSYYRDRDDGYTF. The CDR3 coding sequence is TGTGCCAGCAGCTACTACCGGGACAGGGACGATGGCTACACCTTC. The V call is TRBV7-9, the J call TRBJ1-2, with 9 positions matching TRBD1. The CDR3 is 15 residues long. V dropped 4 bases and J dropped 6; count of bases not matched to a gene: 9. Germline CDR1 reads SEHNR; CDR2 reads FQNEAQ (reference sequence). Full variable domain (rest looked up from reference TRBV7-9 and TRBJ1-2): DTGVSQNPRHKITKRGQNVTFRCDPISEHNRLYWYRQTLGQGPEFLTYFQNEAQLEKSRLLSDRFSAERPKGSFSTLEIQRTEQGDSAMYLCASSYYRDRDDGYTFGSGTRLTVV.

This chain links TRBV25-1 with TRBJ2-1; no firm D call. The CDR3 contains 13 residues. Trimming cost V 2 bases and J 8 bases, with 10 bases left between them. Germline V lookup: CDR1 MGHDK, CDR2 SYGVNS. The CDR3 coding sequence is TGTGCCAGCAGTGAAGCCGCGCGCGATGAGCAGTTCTTC. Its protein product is CASSEAARDEQFF.

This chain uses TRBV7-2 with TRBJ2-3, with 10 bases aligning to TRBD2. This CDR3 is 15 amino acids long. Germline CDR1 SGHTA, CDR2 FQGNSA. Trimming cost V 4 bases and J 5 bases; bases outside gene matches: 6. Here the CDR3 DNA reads TGTGCCAGCAGCTCAGCGGGGGGGCCAGTAGATACGCAGTATTTT. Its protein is CASSSAGGPVDTQYF.

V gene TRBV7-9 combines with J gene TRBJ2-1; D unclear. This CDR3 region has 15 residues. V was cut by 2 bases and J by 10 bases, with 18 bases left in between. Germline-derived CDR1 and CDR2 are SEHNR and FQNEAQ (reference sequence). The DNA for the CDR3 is TGTGCCAGCAGCTTAACCCCCCAATCCCCAGGCGAGCAGTTCTTC. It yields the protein CASSLTPQSPGEQFF.

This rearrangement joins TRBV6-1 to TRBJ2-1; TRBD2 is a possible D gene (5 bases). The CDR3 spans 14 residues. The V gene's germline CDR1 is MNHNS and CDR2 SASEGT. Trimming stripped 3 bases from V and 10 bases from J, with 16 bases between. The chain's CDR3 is CASSDASGLGEQFF. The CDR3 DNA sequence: TGTGCCAGCAGTGACGCGTCCGGACTGGGAGAGCAGTTCTTC.

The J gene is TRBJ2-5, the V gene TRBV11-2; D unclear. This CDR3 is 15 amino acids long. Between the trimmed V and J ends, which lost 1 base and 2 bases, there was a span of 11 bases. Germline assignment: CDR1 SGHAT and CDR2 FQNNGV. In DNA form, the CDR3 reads TGTGCCAGCAGCTTAGGCTACCCGGTGCAAGAGACCCAGTACTTC. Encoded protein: CASSLGYPVQETQYF.

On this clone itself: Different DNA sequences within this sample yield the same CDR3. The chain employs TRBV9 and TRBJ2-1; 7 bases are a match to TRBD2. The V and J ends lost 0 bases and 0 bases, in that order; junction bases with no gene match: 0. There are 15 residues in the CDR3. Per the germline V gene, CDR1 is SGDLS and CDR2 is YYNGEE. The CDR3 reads CASSVAGGSYNEQFF. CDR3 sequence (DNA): TGTGCCAGCAGCGTAGCGGGGGGCTCCTACAATGAGCAGTTCTTC. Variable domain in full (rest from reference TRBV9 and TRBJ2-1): DSGVTQTPKHLITATGQRVTLRCSPRSGDLSVYWYQQSLDQGLQFLIQYYNGEERAKGNILERFSAQQFPDLHSELNLSSLELGDSALYFCASSVAGGSYNEQFFGPGTRLTVL.

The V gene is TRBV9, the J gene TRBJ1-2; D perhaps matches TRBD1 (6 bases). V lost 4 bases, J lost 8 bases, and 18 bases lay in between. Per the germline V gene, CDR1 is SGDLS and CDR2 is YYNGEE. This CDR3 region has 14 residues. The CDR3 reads CASSTRRGGGGYTF. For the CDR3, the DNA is TGTGCCAGCAGCACCCGAAGGGGGGGTGGAGGCTACACCTTC.

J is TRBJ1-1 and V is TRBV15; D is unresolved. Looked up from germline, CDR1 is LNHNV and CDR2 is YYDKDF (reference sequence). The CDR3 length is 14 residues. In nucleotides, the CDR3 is TGTGGCATCCAGGTCGGGATCGAGAACACTGAAGCTTTCTTT. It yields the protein CGIQVGIENTEAFF.

This CDR3 reads CTSSQDPGLAGALTGELFF. As DNA, the CDR3 is TGCACCAGCAGCCAAGATCCCGGACTAGCGGGGGCCCTCACCGGGGAGCTGTTTTTT. The rearrangement joins TRBV1 to TRBJ2-2; TRBD2 was called by the table and not checked on the DNA. TRBV1 is described as a pseudogene. There are 19 residues in the CDR3.

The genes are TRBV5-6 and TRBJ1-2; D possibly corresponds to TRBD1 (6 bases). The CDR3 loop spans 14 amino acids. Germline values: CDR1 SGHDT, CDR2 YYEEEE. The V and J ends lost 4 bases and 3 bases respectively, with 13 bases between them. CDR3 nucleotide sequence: TGTGCCAGCAGCCGACGCAGGGGCCACTATGGCTACACCTTC. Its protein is CASSRRRGHYGYTF.

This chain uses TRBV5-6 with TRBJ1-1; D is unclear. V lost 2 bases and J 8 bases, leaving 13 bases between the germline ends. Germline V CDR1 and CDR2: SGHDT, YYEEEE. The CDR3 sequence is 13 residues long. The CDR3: CASSFVGTEEAFF. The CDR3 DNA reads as TGTGCCAGCAGCTTTGTCGGAACAGAAGAAGCTTTCTTT.